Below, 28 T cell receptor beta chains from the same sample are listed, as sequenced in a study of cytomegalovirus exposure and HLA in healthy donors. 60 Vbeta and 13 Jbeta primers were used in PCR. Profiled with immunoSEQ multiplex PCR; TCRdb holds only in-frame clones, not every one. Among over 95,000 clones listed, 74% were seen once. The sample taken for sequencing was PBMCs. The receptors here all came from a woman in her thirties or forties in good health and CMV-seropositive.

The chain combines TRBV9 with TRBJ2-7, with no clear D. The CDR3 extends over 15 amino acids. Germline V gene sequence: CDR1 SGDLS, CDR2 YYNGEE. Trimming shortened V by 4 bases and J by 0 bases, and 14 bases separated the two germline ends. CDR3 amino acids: CASSRYPTSSYEQYF. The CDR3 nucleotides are TGTGCCAGCAGCCGCTACCCCACGAGCTCCTACGAGCAGTACTTC.

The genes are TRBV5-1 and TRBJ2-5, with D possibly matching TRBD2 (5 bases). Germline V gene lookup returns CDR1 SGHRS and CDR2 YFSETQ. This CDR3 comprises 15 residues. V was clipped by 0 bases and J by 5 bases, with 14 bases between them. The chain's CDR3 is CASSLANGVGETQYF. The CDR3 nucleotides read TGCGCCAGCAGCTTGGCCAACGGGGTCGGGGAGACCCAGTACTTC. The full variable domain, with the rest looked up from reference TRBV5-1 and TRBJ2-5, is KAGVTQTPRYLIKTRGQQVTLSCSPISGHRSVSWYQQTPGQGLQFLFEYFSETQRNKGNFPGRFSGRQFSNSRSEMNVSTLELGDSALYLCASSLANGVGETQYFGPGTRLLVL.

CDR3 region: CASSSGVDTEAFF. The DNA for the CDR3 is TGTGCCAGCAGCTCCGGGGTCGACACTGAAGCTTTCTTT. The chain combines TRBV7-6 with TRBJ1-1; no clear D. V was shortened by 4 bases and J by 3 bases, with 9 bases between the two germline ends. Germline-derived CDR1 and CDR2 are SGHVS and FNYEAQ. There are 13 residues in the CDR3.

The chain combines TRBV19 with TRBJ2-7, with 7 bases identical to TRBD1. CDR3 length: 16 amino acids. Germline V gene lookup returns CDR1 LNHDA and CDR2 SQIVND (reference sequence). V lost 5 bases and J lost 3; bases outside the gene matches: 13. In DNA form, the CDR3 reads TGTGCCAGTAGTCCAAAGACAGGGAGCCTATACTACGAGCAGTACTTC. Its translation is CASSPKTGSLYYEQYF.

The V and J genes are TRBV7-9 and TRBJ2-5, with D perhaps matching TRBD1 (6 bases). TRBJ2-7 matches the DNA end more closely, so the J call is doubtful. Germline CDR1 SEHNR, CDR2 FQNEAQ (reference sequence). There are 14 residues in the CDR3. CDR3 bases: TGTGCCAGCAGCTTAGGTTTAGGGGGCTACGAGCAGTACTTC. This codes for CASSLGLGGYEQYF.

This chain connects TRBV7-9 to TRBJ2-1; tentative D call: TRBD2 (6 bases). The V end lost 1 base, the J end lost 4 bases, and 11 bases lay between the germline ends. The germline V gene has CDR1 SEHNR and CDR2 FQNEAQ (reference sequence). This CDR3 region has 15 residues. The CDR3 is CASSLVVGGYNEQFF. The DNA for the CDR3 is TGTGCCAGCAGCTTAGTAGTTGGGGGGTACAATGAGCAGTTCTTC.

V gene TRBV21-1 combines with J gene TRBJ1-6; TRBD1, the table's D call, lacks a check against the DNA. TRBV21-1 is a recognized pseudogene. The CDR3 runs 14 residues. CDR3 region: CASSKGTGPSPLHF. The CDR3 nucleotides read TGTGCCAGCAGCAAAGGCACAGGGCCATCACCCCTCCACTTT.

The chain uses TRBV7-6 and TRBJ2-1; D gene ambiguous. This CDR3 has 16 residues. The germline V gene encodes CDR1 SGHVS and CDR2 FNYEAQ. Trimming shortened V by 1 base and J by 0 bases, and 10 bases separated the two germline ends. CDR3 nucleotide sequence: TGTGCCAGCAGCTTAGGGGCGACGGTCTCCTACAATGAGCAGTTCTTC. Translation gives CASSLGATVSYNEQFF. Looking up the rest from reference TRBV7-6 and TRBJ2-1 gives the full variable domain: GAGVSQSPRYKVTKRGQDVALRCDPISGHVSLYWYRQALGQGPEFLTYFNYEAQQDKSGLPNDRFSAERPEGSISTLTIQRTEQRDSAMYRCASSLGATVSYNEQFFGPGTRLTVL.

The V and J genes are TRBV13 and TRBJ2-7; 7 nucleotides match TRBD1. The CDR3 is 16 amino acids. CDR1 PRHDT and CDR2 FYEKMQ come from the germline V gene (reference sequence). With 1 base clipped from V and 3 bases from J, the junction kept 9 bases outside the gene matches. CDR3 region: CASSLEGAGNFYEQYF. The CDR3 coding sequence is TGTGCCAGCAGCTTAGAGGGGGCCGGCAATTTCTACGAGCAGTACTTC.

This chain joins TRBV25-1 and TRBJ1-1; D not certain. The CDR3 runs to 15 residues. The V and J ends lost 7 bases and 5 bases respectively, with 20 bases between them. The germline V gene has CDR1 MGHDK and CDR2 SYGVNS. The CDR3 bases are TGTGCCAGCATTGACACTCTAGGCCCTGGGACTGAAGCTTTCTTT. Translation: CASIDTLGPGTEAFF.

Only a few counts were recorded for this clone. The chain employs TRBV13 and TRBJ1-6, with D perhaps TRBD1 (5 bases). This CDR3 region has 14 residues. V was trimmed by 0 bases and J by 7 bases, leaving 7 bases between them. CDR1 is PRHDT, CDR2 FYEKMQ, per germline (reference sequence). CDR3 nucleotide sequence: TGTGCCAGCAGCTTAGGACCAGGGAATTCACCCCTCCACTTT. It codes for CASSLGPGNSPLHF. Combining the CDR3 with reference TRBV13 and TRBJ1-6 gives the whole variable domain AAGVIQSPRHLIKEKRETATLKCYPIPRHDTVYWYQQGPGQDPQFLISFYEKMQSDKGSIPDRFSAQQFSDYHSELNMSSLELGDSALYFCASSLGPGNSPLHFGNGTRLTVT.

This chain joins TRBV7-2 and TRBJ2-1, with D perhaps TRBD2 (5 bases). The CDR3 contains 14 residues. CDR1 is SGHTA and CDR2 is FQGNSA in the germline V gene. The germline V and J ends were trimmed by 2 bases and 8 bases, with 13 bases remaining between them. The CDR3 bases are TGTGCCAGCAGCTTATACGGGGATATCGATGAGCAGTTCTTC. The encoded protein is CASSLYGDIDEQFF.

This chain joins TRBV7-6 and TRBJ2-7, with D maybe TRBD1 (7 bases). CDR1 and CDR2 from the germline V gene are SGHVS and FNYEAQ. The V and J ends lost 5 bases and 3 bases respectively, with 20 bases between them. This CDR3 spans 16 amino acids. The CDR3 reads CASSPGAGQSLYEQYF. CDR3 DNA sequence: TGTGCCAGCAGCCCGGGGGCGGGACAGAGTCTCTACGAGCAGTACTTC.

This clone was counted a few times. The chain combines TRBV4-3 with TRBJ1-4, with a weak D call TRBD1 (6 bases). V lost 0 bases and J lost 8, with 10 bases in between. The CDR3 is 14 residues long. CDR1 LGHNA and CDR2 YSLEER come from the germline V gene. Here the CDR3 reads CASSQDTGQEKLFF. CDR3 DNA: TGCGCCAGCAGCCAAGATACAGGGCAAGAAAAACTGTTTTTT.

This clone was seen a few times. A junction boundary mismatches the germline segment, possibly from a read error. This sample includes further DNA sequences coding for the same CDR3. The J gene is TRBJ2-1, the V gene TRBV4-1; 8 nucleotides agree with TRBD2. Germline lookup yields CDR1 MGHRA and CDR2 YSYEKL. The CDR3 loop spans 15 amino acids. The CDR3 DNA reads TGTGCCAGCAGCCAAGATCCGGGGGGGTACAATGAGCAGTTCTTC. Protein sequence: CASSQDPGGYNEQFF.

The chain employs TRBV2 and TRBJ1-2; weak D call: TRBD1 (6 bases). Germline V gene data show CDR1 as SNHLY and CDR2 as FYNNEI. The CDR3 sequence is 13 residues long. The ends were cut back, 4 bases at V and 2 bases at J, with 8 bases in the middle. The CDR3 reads CASSVDSNYGYTF. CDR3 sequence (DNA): TGTGCCAGCAGTGTGGACAGCAACTATGGCTACACCTTC.

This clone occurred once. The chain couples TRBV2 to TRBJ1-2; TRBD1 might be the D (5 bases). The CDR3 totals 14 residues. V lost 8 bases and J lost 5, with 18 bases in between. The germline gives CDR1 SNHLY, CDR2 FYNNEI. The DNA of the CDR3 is TGTGCCAGCGGAGGGGACGGACGGATTTATGGCTACACCTTC. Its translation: CASGGDGRIYGYTF.

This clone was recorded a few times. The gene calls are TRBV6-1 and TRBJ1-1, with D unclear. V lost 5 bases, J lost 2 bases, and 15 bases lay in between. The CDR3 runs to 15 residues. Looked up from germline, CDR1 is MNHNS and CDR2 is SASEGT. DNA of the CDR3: TGTGCCAGCAGTTCCCCCTCACGAGCCAACACTGAAGCTTTCTTT. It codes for CASSSPSRANTEAFF.

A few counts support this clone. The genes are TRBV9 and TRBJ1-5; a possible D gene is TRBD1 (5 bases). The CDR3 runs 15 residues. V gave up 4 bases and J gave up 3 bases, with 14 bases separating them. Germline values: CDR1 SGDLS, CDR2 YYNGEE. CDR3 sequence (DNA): TGTGCCAGCAGCCGCTCGGGGGGGGTCAATCAGCCCCAGCATTTT. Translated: CASSRSGGVNQPQHF.

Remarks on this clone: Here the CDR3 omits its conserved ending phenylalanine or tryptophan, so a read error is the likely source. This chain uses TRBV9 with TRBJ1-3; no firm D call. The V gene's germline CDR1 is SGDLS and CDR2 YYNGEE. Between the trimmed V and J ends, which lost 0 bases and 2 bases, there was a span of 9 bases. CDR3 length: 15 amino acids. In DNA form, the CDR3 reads TGTGCCAGCAGCGTAGGGTGGGGAGCTGGAAACACCATATATCTT. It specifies CASSVGWGAGNTIYL.

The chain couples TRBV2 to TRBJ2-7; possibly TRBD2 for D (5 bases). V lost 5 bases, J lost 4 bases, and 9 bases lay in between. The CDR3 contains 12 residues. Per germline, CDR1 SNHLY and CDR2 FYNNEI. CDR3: CASSTGEYEQYF. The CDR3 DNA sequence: TGTGCCAGCAGTACCGGGGAATACGAGCAGTACTTC.

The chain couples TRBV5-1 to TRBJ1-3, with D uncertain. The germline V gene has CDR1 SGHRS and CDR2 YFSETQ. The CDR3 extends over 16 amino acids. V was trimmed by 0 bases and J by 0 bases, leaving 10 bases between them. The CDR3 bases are TGCGCCAGCAGCTTGGGGGCAGGCATCTCTGGAAACACCATATATTTT. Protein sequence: CASSLGAGISGNTIYF.

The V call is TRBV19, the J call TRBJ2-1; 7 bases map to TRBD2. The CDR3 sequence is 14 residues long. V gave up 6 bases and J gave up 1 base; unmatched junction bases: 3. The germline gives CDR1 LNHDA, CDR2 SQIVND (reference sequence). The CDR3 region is CASRSGGSYNEQFF. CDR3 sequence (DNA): TGTGCCAGTAGATCGGGGGGATCCTACAATGAGCAGTTCTTC.

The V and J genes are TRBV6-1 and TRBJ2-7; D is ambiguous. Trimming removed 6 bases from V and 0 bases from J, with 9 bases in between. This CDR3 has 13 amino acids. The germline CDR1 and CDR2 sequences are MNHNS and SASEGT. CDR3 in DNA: TGTGCCAGCAGGCAGGCATCCTCCTACGAGCAGTACTTC. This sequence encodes CASRQASSYEQYF.

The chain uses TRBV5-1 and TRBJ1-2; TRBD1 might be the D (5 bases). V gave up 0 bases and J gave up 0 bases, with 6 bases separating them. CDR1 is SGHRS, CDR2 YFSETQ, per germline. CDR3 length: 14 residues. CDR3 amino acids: CASSLEQANYGYTF. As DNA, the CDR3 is TGCGCCAGCAGCTTGGAACAGGCTAACTATGGCTACACCTTC.

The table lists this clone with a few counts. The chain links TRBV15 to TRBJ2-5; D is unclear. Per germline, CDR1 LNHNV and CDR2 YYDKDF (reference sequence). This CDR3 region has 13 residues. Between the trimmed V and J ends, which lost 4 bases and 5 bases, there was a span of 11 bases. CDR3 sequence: CATSNPGWETQYF. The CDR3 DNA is TGTGCCACCAGCAATCCGGGTTGGGAGACCCAGTACTTC. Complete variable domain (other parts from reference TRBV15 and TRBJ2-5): DAMVIQNPRYQVTQFGKPVTLSCSQTLNHNVMYWYQQKSSQAPKLLFHYYDKDFNNEADTPDNFQSRRPNTSFCFLDIRSPGLGDTAMYLCATSNPGWETQYFGPGTRLLVL.

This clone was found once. CDR3 nucleotides: TGTGCCAGTTCCGGACAGGGCACAGATACGCAGTATTTT. It encodes CASSGQGTDTQYF. The J gene is TRBJ2-3, the V gene TRBV19; 7 bases are shared with TRBD1. J lost 1 base, V lost 8 bases, and 3 bases had no gene match. CDR3 length: 13 residues. The germline gives CDR1 LNHDA, CDR2 SQIVND (reference sequence).

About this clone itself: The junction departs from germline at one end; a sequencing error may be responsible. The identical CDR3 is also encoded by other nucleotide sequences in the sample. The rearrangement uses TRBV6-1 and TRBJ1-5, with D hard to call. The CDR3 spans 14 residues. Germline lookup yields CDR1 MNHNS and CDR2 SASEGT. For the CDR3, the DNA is TGCGCCACCCTTTGGGAGAACAGCAATCAGCCCCAGCATTTT. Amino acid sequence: CATLWENSNQPQHF.